Below are 24 T cell receptor beta chains sequenced from a single sample in a study of CD8+ T cells in alopecia areata. Sequencing templates came from extracted RNA that was reverse transcribed into cDNA. Assay: immunoSEQ multiplex PCR; the TCRdb copy retains only in-frame clones and omits some. The sample has around 160,000 clones; around 87% are singletons. Source: CD8+ T cells sorted from blood, taken at week 0. The receptor source for this set is a human donor with alopecia areata.

This clone is medium-sized in the sample. The sample holds other DNA sequences that translate to the same CDR3. The chain is built from TRBV5-1 and TRBJ1-1; D ambiguous. The V and J ends lost 6 bases and 6 bases respectively, with 15 bases between them. This CDR3 contains 13 residues. Germline CDR1 reads SGHRS; CDR2 reads YFSETQ. The CDR3 reads CASTARGNPEAFF. CDR3 DNA sequence: TGCGCCAGCACGGCTCGGGGAAACCCTGAAGCTTTCTTT.

The V gene is TRBV7-2, the J gene TRBJ2-3; 7 bases line up with TRBD2. V trimming: 5 bases; J trimming: 2 bases; junction bases outside the gene matches: 7. The V gene's germline CDR1 is SGHTA and CDR2 FQGNSA. The CDR3 has 15 residues. CDR3 region: CASSLGAGDTDTQYF. The CDR3 bases are TGTGCCAGCAGCCTCGGGGCGGGGGACACAGATACGCAGTATTTT.

This rearrangement joins TRBV5-6 to TRBJ1-2; D possibly corresponds to TRBD1 (6 bases). This CDR3 spans 13 amino acids. The ends were cut back, 2 bases at V and 6 bases at J, with 11 bases in the middle. Germline-derived CDR1 and CDR2 are SGHDT and YYEEEE. The CDR3 reads CASSLGTWDGYTF. The CDR3 nucleotides read TGTGCCAGCAGCTTAGGGACATGGGATGGCTACACCTTC.

The rearrangement uses TRBV27 and TRBJ2-1, with D possibly being TRBD2 (5 bases). The germline CDR1 and CDR2 sequences are MNHEY and SMNVEV (reference sequence). Trimming removed 3 bases from V and 7 bases from J, with 7 bases in between. The CDR3 sequence is 12 residues long. CDR3 sequence: CASSFGGNEQFF. Here the CDR3 DNA reads TGTGCCAGCAGTTTCGGAGGAAATGAGCAGTTCTTC.

The chain carries TRBV25-1 and TRBJ2-1; 12 bases fit TRBD2. Germline CDR1 and CDR2: MGHDK and SYGVNS. The CDR3 is 17 residues long. With 1 base clipped from V and 6 bases from J, the junction kept 7 bases outside the gene matches. This CDR3 reads CASSESPASGRANEQFF. In DNA, the CDR3 is TGTGCCAGCAGTGAATCCCCAGCTAGCGGGAGGGCCAATGAGCAGTTCTTC.

This chain links TRBV30 with TRBJ2-2; 10 bases agree with TRBD1. Germline assignment: CDR1 GTSNPN and CDR2 SVGIG (reference sequence). The CDR3 is made up of 15 amino acids. V gave up 7 bases and J gave up 4 bases; unmatched junction bases: 9. The CDR3 loop reads CAYLRDRGPTGELFF. The CDR3 region has the DNA TGTGCCTATCTCCGGGACAGGGGCCCCACCGGGGAGCTGTTTTTT.

In regard to this clone: This may be a read error, as it is one base from a much larger clone. The J gene is TRBJ2-3, the V gene TRBV2, with a weak D call TRBD2 (6 bases). The V gene lost 7 bases and the J gene lost 8 bases, with 10 bases spanning the gap. Germline V gives CDR1 SNHLY, CDR2 FYNNEI. The CDR3 has 11 residues. The CDR3 loop is CASTPGGTQYF. CDR3 coding DNA: TGTGCCAGCACCCCCGGGGGTACGCAGTATTTT.

The rearrangement uses TRBV4-1 and TRBJ2-7; the match to TRBD1 covers 9 bases. The CDR3 runs 16 residues. Germline values: CDR1 MGHRA, CDR2 YSYEKL. Trimming at V came to 5 bases and at J to 2 bases, leaving 10 bases not matched to a gene. CDR3 protein: CASSLRQGDGTYEQYF. CDR3 nucleotides: TGCGCCAGCAGCTTGCGACAGGGGGATGGGACCTACGAGCAGTACTTC.

The genes are TRBV27 and TRBJ1-5, with D perhaps TRBD1 (5 bases). CDR1 is MNHEY, CDR2 SMNVEV, per germline (reference sequence). V was trimmed by 1 base and J by 3 bases, leaving 13 bases between them. The CDR3 is 16 residues long. The DNA for the CDR3 is TGTGCCAGCAGTTTATTGGGGCAAGGGGACAATCAGCCCCAGCATTTT. This gives the protein CASSLLGQGDNQPQHF.

The V gene is TRBV7-9, the J gene TRBJ2-7, with 7 bases fitting TRBD1. CDR3 length: 15 residues. V shed 0 bases, J shed 0 bases, and the junction held 2 bases outside the gene matches. CDR1 is SEHNR and CDR2 is FQNEAQ in the germline V gene (reference sequence). The CDR3 here is CASSLAWDSSYEQYF. CDR3 DNA: TGTGCCAGCAGCTTAGCGTGGGACAGCTCCTACGAGCAGTACTTC.

The chain carries TRBV7-8 and TRBJ2-3; 7 bases align to TRBD1. Germline CDR1 and CDR2: SGHVS and FQNEAQ. The CDR3 loop spans 13 amino acids. J was trimmed by 8 bases and V by 7 bases; bases with no gene match: 9. CDR3 amino acids: CASIGGQAGTQYF. CDR3 in DNA: TGTGCCAGCATCGGCGGACAGGCGGGTACGCAGTATTTT.

V is TRBV6-5 and J is TRBJ2-1, with 7 bases lining up with TRBD2. The length of the CDR3 is 15 residues. Losses at the gene ends were 6 bases for V and 2 bases for J; bases not matched to a gene: 7. Germline CDR1 is MNHEY and CDR2 is SVGAGI. In nucleotides, the CDR3 is TGTGCCAGCAGCTCCGTTGCGGGGGCCTACAATGAGCAGTTCTTC. Encoded protein: CASSSVAGAYNEQFF.

This chain joins TRBV19 and TRBJ2-7, with 7 bases matching TRBD1. V lost 6 bases and J lost 4; bases outside the gene matches: 12. The CDR3 sequence is 15 residues long. Germline V gives CDR1 LNHDA, CDR2 SQIVND (reference sequence). CDR3: CASSPAGTANYEQYF. The CDR3 DNA reads TGTGCCAGTAGCCCAGCTGGGACAGCGAATTACGAGCAGTACTTC.

For the CDR3, the DNA is TGTGCCAGCAGGGAGGGACAGGGGAAACTGTTTTTT. This gives the protein CASREGQGKLFF. V and J are TRBV27 and TRBJ1-4; 10 positions agree with TRBD1. Losses at the gene ends were 6 bases for V and 11 bases for J; bases not matched to a gene: 3. Germline loops: CDR1 MNHEY, CDR2 SMNVEV (reference sequence). The CDR3 is made up of 12 amino acids.

This clone was counted at least ten times. The V gene is TRBV7-9, the J gene TRBJ2-1; 9 positions match TRBD2. Looked up from germline, CDR1 is SEHNR and CDR2 is FQNEAQ (reference sequence). The CDR3 sequence is 15 residues long. Trimming at V came to 3 bases and at J to 6 bases, leaving 6 bases not matched to a gene. DNA for the CDR3: TGTGCCAGCAGCTTGTCTGAGACTAGCGGCAATGAGCAGTTCTTC. Translating it yields CASSLSETSGNEQFF.

The chain couples TRBV5-4 to TRBJ1-2; TRBD1 matches at 8 bases. V was pared by 4 bases and J by 7 bases, with 9 bases of the junction left unmatched. Germline lookup yields CDR1 SGHNT and CDR2 YYREEE (reference sequence). The CDR3 extends over 14 amino acids. This chain's CDR3 is CASSLDREDLGYTF. The CDR3 nucleotides read TGTGCCAGCAGCCTGGACAGGGAGGATCTTGGCTACACCTTC.

This clone was seen once. The same CDR3 also results from other DNA sequences found in this sample. V is TRBV9 and J is TRBJ2-1; maybe TRBD2 (5 bases). Trimming shortened V by 2 bases and J by 10 bases, and 7 bases separated the two germline ends. CDR3 length: 11 residues. The germline CDR1 and CDR2 sequences are SGDLS and YYNGEE. CDR3 protein: CASSVGGEQFF. The CDR3 DNA reads as TGTGCCAGCAGCGTCGGAGGAGAGCAGTTCTTC.

V gene TRBV7-9 combines with J gene TRBJ1-6; D is possibly TRBD1 (6 bases). The CDR3 contains 14 residues. V lost 6 bases to trimming and J lost 6 bases, with 12 bases between them. The germline gives CDR1 SEHNR, CDR2 FQNEAQ (reference sequence). The CDR3: CASRSTGFNSPLHF. The CDR3 DNA follows: TGTGCCAGCAGGTCTACAGGGTTTAATTCACCCCTCCACTTT. The entire variable domain, with the rest obtained from reference TRBV7-9 and TRBJ1-6, is as follows: DTGVSQNPRHKITKRGQNVTFRCDPISEHNRLYWYRQTLGQGPEFLTYFQNEAQLEKSRLLSDRFSAERPKGSFSTLEIQRTEQGDSAMYLCASRSTGFNSPLHFGNGTRLTVT.

The chain joins TRBV19 to TRBJ2-7, with 8 bases lining up with TRBD1. Germline CDR1 LNHDA, CDR2 SQIVND (reference sequence). V shed 7 bases and J 2 bases; nucleotides not matched to a gene: 7. There are 14 residues in the CDR3. The CDR3 DNA is TGTGCCAGTACCGCCGGGACAGGTGCCTACGAGCAGTACTTC. Protein sequence: CASTAGTGAYEQYF. Drawing the rest from reference TRBV19 and TRBJ2-7, the complete variable domain is DGGITQSPKYLFRKEGQNVTLSCEQNLNHDAMYWYRQDPGQGLRLIYYSQIVNDFQKGDIAEGYSVSREKKESFPLTVTSAQKNPTAFYLCASTAGTGAYEQYFGPGTRLTVT.

V gene TRBV7-9 combines with J gene TRBJ1-1; D is uncertain. The CDR3 is made up of 16 amino acids. Germline loops: CDR1 SEHNR, CDR2 FQNEAQ (reference sequence). Trimming shortened V by 1 base and J by 1 base, and 13 bases separated the two germline ends. CDR3 in DNA: TGTGCCAGCAGCTTAGTAGGTAATGCAGCGAACACTGAAGCTTTCTTT. Translated: CASSLVGNAANTEAFF.

This clone was seen a single time. The gene calls are TRBV5-4 and TRBJ2-3; D may match TRBD1 or TRBD2 (5 bases each). This CDR3 has 16 residues. The V gene's germline CDR1 is SGHNT and CDR2 YYREEE (reference sequence). Trimming stripped 3 bases from V and 0 bases from J, with 14 bases between. DNA of the CDR3: TGTGCCAGCAGCTATCCTCCCGGGACCAGCACAGATACGCAGTATTTT. Translated, it gives CASSYPPGTSTDTQYF.

This chain uses TRBV6-6 with TRBJ1-5, with D uncertain. The V gene's germline CDR1 is MNHNY and CDR2 SVGAGI (reference sequence). The germline V and J ends were trimmed by 6 bases and 1 base, with 4 bases remaining between them. CDR3 length: 12 residues. The CDR3 DNA sequence: TGTGCCAGCAGGGACAGCAATCAGCCCCAGCATTTT. Translated, it gives CASRDSNQPQHF.

This clone was detected once. V is TRBV5-1 and J is TRBJ1-1; 7 nucleotides align to TRBD1. The CDR3 totals 14 residues. Germline loops: CDR1 SGHRS, CDR2 YFSETQ. The ends lost 2 bases at V and 1 base at J; junction bases unmatched: 2. DNA for the CDR3: TGCGCCAGCAGCTTCCGACAGGGGAACACTGAAGCTTTCTTT. This codes for CASSFRQGNTEAFF.

V and J are TRBV7-6 and TRBJ2-2, with a possible D match to TRBD2 (6 bases). From germline, CDR1 is SGHVS and CDR2 FNYEAQ. The ends were cut back, 2 bases at V and 3 bases at J, with 10 bases in the middle. The CDR3 consists of 15 residues. The CDR3: CASSLSSSDTGELFF. The CDR3 nucleotides read TGTGCCAGCAGCTTATCGTCTAGCGACACCGGGGAGCTGTTTTTT.